This is a list of T cell receptor beta chains from one sample in a study of OX40 agonist ivuxolimab in advanced cancers. Profiling relied on immunoSEQ multiplex PCR, and the TCRdb table lists in-frame clones only, not all of them. The repertoire holds tens of thousands of clones, with 80% to 85% as singletons. The sample in question was CD4+ or CD8+ T cells sorted from blood, obtained in a trial of the OX40 agonist ivuxolimab. Receptors originate from an adult with an advanced solid tumor such as melanoma, head and neck, liver or kidney cancer. Both conserved end residues are part of each CDR3. D genes are given only for firm matches. Clone size appears in some rows only: once, few, many, or a class for an expanded clone.

j_call | v_call | clone_size | d_call | cdr3_aa | cdr3_nt
TRBJ2-3 | TRBV5-1 | NA | TRBD1 | CATKAPGQGAADTQYF | TGCGCCACCAAGGCTCCGGGACAGGGGGCAGCAGATACGCAGTATTTT
TRBJ1-2 | TRBV6-5 | NA | NA | CASSYSGLGYGYTF | TGTGCCAGCAGTTACTCGGGCCTAGGGTATGGCTACACCTTC
TRBJ1-2 | TRBV19 | NA | NA | CASSIKGGYTF | TGTGCCAGTAGTATAAAGGGTGGCTACACCTTC
TRBJ1-3 | TRBV18 | NA | NA | CASSPPLQGFSGNTIYF | TGTGCCAGCTCACCGCCCTTACAGGGTTTTTCTGGAAACACCATATATTTT
TRBJ1-3 | TRBV6-5 | NA | NA | CASSYSIGIGNTIYF | TGTGCCAGCAGTTACTCGATAGGGATTGGAAACACCATATATTTT
TRBJ1-2 | TRBV7-9 | once | NA | CASSPEFHYGYTF | TGTGCCAGCAGCCCCGAGTTCCACTATGGCTACACCTTC
TRBJ2-3 | TRBV11-3 | NA | NA | CASSPAHTTPTDTQYF | TGTGCCAGCAGCCCAGCCCACACCACCCCCACAGATACGCAGTATTTT
TRBJ1-5 | TRBV7-3 | NA | TRBD1 | CASSLRQGVRGNQPQHF | TGTGCCAGCAGCTTACGTCAGGGGGTTCGGGGCAATCAGCCCCAGCATTTT
TRBJ2-2 | TRBV9 | NA | TRBD2 | CASSVEGLAGTYTGELFF | TGTGCCAGCAGCGTAGAGGGGCTAGCGGGGACCTACACCGGGGAGCTGTTTTTT
TRBJ2-1 | TRBV11-2 | NA | TRBD2 | CASSVLAGGRDEQFF | TGTGCCAGCAGCGTCCTAGCGGGGGGGCGGGATGAGCAGTTCTTC
TRBJ1-5 | TRBV2 | NA | NA | CASKNRNQPQHF | TGTGCCAGCAAAAACAGGAATCAGCCCCAGCATTTT
TRBJ2-3 | TRBV18 | NA | NA | CASSPGSADTQYF | TGTGCCAGCTCACCAGGTAGCGCGGATACGCAGTATTTT
TRBJ2-7 | TRBV27 | NA | NA | CASSLVGGSPYEQYF | TGTGCCAGCAGTCTCGTTGGGGGCTCCCCCTACGAGCAGTACTTC
TRBJ2-5 | TRBV2 | NA | NA | CASSGTKETQYF | TGTGCCAGCAGTGGGACTAAAGAGACCCAGTACTTC
TRBJ2-7 | TRBV6-5 | NA | NA | CASRGDSYEQYF | TGTGCCAGCAGGGGAGACAGCTACGAGCAGTACTTC
TRBJ2-1 | TRBV7-6 | NA | TRBD1 | CASSRNAGTGDRNEQFF | TGTGCCAGCAGCCGAAACGCCGGGACAGGGGACCGCAATGAGCAGTTCTTC
TRBJ1-6 | TRBV19 | NA | NA | CASRVLSRDSPLHF | TGTGCCAGTAGGGTCTTGTCTCGGGATTCACCCCTCCACTTT
TRBJ2-5 | TRBV7-2 | NA | TRBD2 | CASSVALAGGHQETQYF | TGTGCCAGCAGCGTGGCCTTAGCGGGGGGCCACCAAGAGACCCAGTACTTC
TRBJ2-2 | TRBV5-4 | NA | TRBD1 | CASSLGTGANTGELFF | TGTGCCAGCAGCTTGGGGACAGGGGCGAACACCGGGGAGCTGTTTTTT
TRBJ2-1 | TRBV4-2 | NA | TRBD2 | CASSQDPGLVGNEQFF | TGTGCCAGCAGCCAAGACCCGGGACTAGTGGGCAATGAGCAGTTCTTC
TRBJ1-1 | TRBV5-6 | NA | NA | CASSLGALLTEAFF | TGTGCCAGCAGCTTGGGGGCCTTGTTGACTGAAGCTTTCTTT
TRBJ2-5 | TRBV7-9 | few | NA | CASSLGDGKETQYF | TGTGCCAGCAGCTTAGGGGACGGTAAAGAGACCCAGTACTTC
TRBJ1-1 | TRBV4-1 | NA | NA | CASSQEWAVNTEAFF | TGCGCCAGCAGCCAAGAATGGGCGGTGAACACTGAAGCTTTCTTT
TRBJ1-5 | TRBV2 | NA | TRBD1 | CASSGTGVRPNQPQHF | TGTGCCAGCAGCGGGACAGGGGTAAGGCCAAATCAGCCCCAGCATTTT
TRBJ1-2 | TRBV11-2 | NA | NA | CASSLMGGRYGYTF | TGTGCCAGCAGCCTCATGGGGGGCAGGTATGGCTACACCTTC
TRBJ1-1 | TRBV18 | few | NA | CASSPKAGYTEAFF | TGTGCCAGCTCACCAAAGGCAGGGTACACTGAAGCTTTCTTT
TRBJ2-6 | TRBV7-9 | NA | NA | CASSNPGRDRDSGANVLTF | TGTGCCAGCAGCAACCCCGGGAGGGACAGGGATTCTGGGGCCAACGTCCTGACTTTC
TRBJ1-2 | TRBV19 | NA | NA | CASSIDAVYGYTF | TGTGCCAGTAGTATAGATGCCGTCTATGGCTACACCTTC
TRBJ2-5 | TRBV6-5 | NA | NA | CASSYSLETQYF | TGTGCCAGCAGTTACTCTCTGGAGACCCAGTACTTC
TRBJ1-1 | TRBV5-1 | NA | NA | CASSLGPGPETEAFF | TGCGCCAGCAGCTTGGGTCCAGGGCCGGAGACTGAAGCTTTCTTT
TRBJ1-6 | TRBV7-2 | NA | NA | CASSLAVQVNSPLHF | TGTGCCAGCAGCTTAGCGGTCCAGGTCAATTCACCCCTCCACTTT
TRBJ2-7 | TRBV11-1 | NA | NA | CASSLVSDSRTGQYF | TGTGCCAGCAGCTTAGTATCCGACAGTCGTACGGGGCAGTACTTC
TRBJ2-1 | TRBV5-1 | NA | TRBD1 | CASGSAGGPYNEQFF | TGCGCCAGCGGATCTGCAGGGGGCCCCTACAATGAGCAGTTCTTC
TRBJ1-2 | TRBV2 | NA | TRBD1 | CASMGTDKNYGYTF | TGTGCCAGCATGGGGACAGATAAAAACTATGGCTACACCTTC
TRBJ2-7 | TRBV10-2 | NA | NA | CASRSSRVFYEQYF | TGCGCCAGCAGGAGCAGCAGGGTGTTTTACGAGCAGTACTTC
TRBJ1-1 | TRBV6-6 | few | NA | CASSFQGSTEAFF | TGTGCCAGCAGTTTTCAGGGTTCAACTGAAGCTTTCTTT
TRBJ1-6 | TRBV5-5 | NA | NA | CASSLWVPGSPLHF | TGTGCCAGCAGCTTGTGGGTGCCGGGCTCACCCCTCCACTTT
TRBJ2-3 | TRBV4-2 | NA | TRBD2 | CASSQELANTDTQYF | TGTGCCAGCAGCCAAGAACTAGCGAACACAGATACGCAGTATTTT
TRBJ2-2 | TRBV9 | NA | NA | CASSVGGGLNTGELFF | TGTGCCAGCAGCGTAGGTGGGGGGCTCAACACCGGGGAGCTGTTTTTT
TRBJ2-5 | TRBV7-6 | NA | TRBD1 | CASSKRTGGGETQYF | TGTGCCAGCAGCAAGCGCACAGGGGGCGGGGAGACCCAGTACTTC
TRBJ2-7 | TRBV18 | NA | TRBD1 | CASSPSSGQGYEQYF | TGTGCCAGCTCACCGTCAAGCGGACAGGGGTACGAGCAGTACTTC
TRBJ2-5 | TRBV5-1 | NA | NA | CASSLESAPQETQYF | TGCGCCAGCAGCTTGGAGTCCGCCCCCCAAGAGACCCAGTACTTC
TRBJ2-7 | TRBV18 | NA | TRBD2 | CASSPGTSGALYEQYF | TGTGCCAGCTCACCCGGGACTAGCGGGGCTCTCTACGAGCAGTACTTC
TRBJ2-1 | TRBV23-1 | NA | TRBD1 | CASSRGGDEQFF | TGCGCCAGCAGTCGAGGGGGCGATGAGCAGTTCTTC
TRBJ1-6 | TRBV4-2 | NA | NA | CASSQEGVGSYNSPLHF | TGTGCCAGCAGCCAAGAGGGGGTAGGCTCCTATAATTCACCCCTCCACTTT
TRBJ2-7 | TRBV7-6 | once | NA | CASSLGVSYEQYF | TGTGCCAGCAGCTTAGGTGTCAGCTACGAGCAGTACTTC
TRBJ2-2 | TRBV2 | few | NA | CASKETVTSGELFF | TGTGCCAGCAAAGAGACCGTAACCTCCGGGGAGCTGTTTTTT
TRBJ1-2 | TRBV18 | NA | TRBD1 | CASSTATGEDGYTF | TGTGCCAGCTCCACTGCGACAGGGGAGGACGGCTACACCTTC
TRBJ1-5 | TRBV4-1 | once | TRBD1 | CASSPNRGRGEEQPQHF | TGCGCCAGCAGCCCGAACCGGGGCAGGGGGGAGGAACAGCCCCAGCATTTT
TRBJ2-1 | TRBV2 | once | TRBD1 | CASNRQGGGNEQFF | TGTGCCAGTAACCGACAGGGGGGGGGCAATGAGCAGTTCTTC
TRBJ1-5 | TRBV7-8 | NA | TRBD1 | CASSTRGTGRNQPQHF | TGTGCCAGCAGCACAAGGGGGACAGGCCGCAATCAGCCCCAGCATTTT
TRBJ2-3 | TRBV2 | NA | NA | CASSEKGMGTDTQYF | TGTGCCAGCAGTGAAAAGGGAATGGGCACAGATACGCAGTATTTT